The 3 T cell receptor beta chains presented below share a single source sample, sequenced in a study of blood T cell repertoires in COVID-19. Some clones are missing from TCRdb's copy, which holds only in-frame ones; the method was immunoSEQ multiplex PCR. This table holds over 300,000 clones, 88% found once. The sample was PBMCs or T cells enriched from blood (not recorded which). The source of these receptors is a woman in her twenties or thirties with acute COVID-19.

This clone was seen just once. This sequence joins TRBV9 and TRBJ2-5; 12 bases agree with TRBD2. CDR1 is SGDLS, CDR2 YYNGEE, per germline. CDR3 length equals 18 residues. Trimming removed 0 bases from V and 5 bases from J; junction bases left unmatched: 11. CDR3 in amino acids: CASSVEASGGAFVETQYF. CDR3 bases: TGTGCCAGCAGCGTAGAGGCTAGCGGGGGGGCCTTTGTGGAGACCCAGTACTTC.

The gene calls are TRBV5-1 and TRBJ1-1; D uncertain. CDR3 length: 15 residues. CDR1 SGHRS and CDR2 YFSETQ come from the germline V gene. The V gene lost 1 base and the J gene lost 0 bases, with 10 bases spanning the gap. CDR3 protein: CASSLSPLLNTEAFF. The CDR3 DNA sequence: TGCGCCAGCAGCTTGTCCCCTCTTTTGAACACTGAAGCTTTCTTT. The complete variable domain, with remaining parts taken from reference TRBV5-1 and TRBJ1-1, reads KAGVTQTPRYLIKTRGQQVTLSCSPISGHRSVSWYQQTPGQGLQFLFEYFSETQRNKGNFPGRFSGRQFSNSRSEMNVSTLELGDSALYLCASSLSPLLNTEAFFGQGTRLTVV.

The chain links TRBV25-1 to TRBJ2-1; possible D gene TRBD2, 5 bases. Trimming pared 4 bases from V and 2 bases from J, leaving 12 bases between. The CDR3 runs 15 residues. Germline lookup yields CDR1 MGHDK and CDR2 SYGVNS. CDR3 DNA: TGTGCCAGCAGTGCAGGAGGAGTTCCCTACAATGAGCAGTTCTTC. This translates into CASSAGGVPYNEQFF.